The 6 T cell receptor beta chains reported below all come from one sample, sequenced in a study of blood T cell repertoires in COVID-19. The assay was immunoSEQ multiplex PCR, and TCRdb's table has in-frame clones only and misses some. The profile shows 200,000 to 250,000 clones, about 85% of them singletons. The material sequenced was peripheral blood. Receptors originate from a man aged 40-49 years with acute or convalescent COVID-19.

V is TRBV7-9 and J is TRBJ1-2; TRBD1 might be the D (6 bases). Germline V gene data show CDR1 as SEHNR and CDR2 as FQNEAQ (reference sequence). The CDR3 extends over 15 amino acids. The V and J ends lost 3 bases and 1 base respectively, with 12 bases between them. DNA of the CDR3: TGTGCCAGCAGCTTTGGAAGACAGGATAACTATGGCTACACCTTC. Its protein product is CASSFGRQDNYGYTF.

The V call is TRBV5-4, the J call TRBJ2-2, with D possibly TRBD1 on 7 matching bases. V lost 3 bases and J lost 6, with 15 bases in between. CDR3 length: 15 residues. Germline V lookup: CDR1 SGHNT, CDR2 YYREEE (reference sequence). The CDR3 sequence is CASSSYDRDSGELFF. In DNA form, the CDR3 reads TGTGCCAGCAGCTCTTATGACAGGGACTCCGGGGAGCTGTTTTTT.

The genes are TRBV11-3 and TRBJ2-7; no reliable D call. CDR3 length equals 13 residues. Germline V gene data show CDR1 as SGHNT and CDR2 as YENEEA. Trimming took 1 base from V and 4 from J, leaving 8 bases between them. CDR3 protein: CASSLGFLYEQYF. The CDR3 DNA is TGTGCCAGCAGCTTAGGATTCCTATACGAGCAGTACTTC. Full variable domain (rest looked up from reference TRBV11-3 and TRBJ2-7): EAGVVQSPRYKIIEKKQPVAFWCNPISGHNTLYWYLQNLGQGPELLIRYENEEAVDDSQLPKDRFSAERLKGVDSTLKIQPAELGDSAVYLCASSLGFLYEQYFGPGTRLTVT.

The rearrangement joins TRBV11-2 to TRBJ2-6; 7 bases align to TRBD1. J lost 7 bases, V lost 5 bases, and 8 bases had no gene match. This CDR3 comprises 15 residues. The germline CDR1 and CDR2 sequences are SGHAT and FQNNGV. CDR3 DNA: TGTGCCAGCAGCCCGGACAGGTTAGGCGCCAACGTCCTGACTTTC. Amino acid sequence: CASSPDRLGANVLTF. The full variable domain, in which reference TRBV11-2 and TRBJ2-6 provide the parts outside the CDR3, is EAGVAQSPRYKIIEKRQSVAFWCNPISGHATLYWYQQILGQGPKLLIQFQNNGVVDDSQLPKDRFSAERLKGVDSTLKIQPAKLEDSAVYLCASSPDRLGANVLTFGAGSRLTVL.

This chain links TRBV6-5 with TRBJ2-7; tentatively, D is TRBD1 (9 bases). The germline CDR1 and CDR2 sequences are MNHEY and SVGAGI. Trimming took 5 bases from V and 2 from J, leaving 16 bases between them. The CDR3 spans 15 residues. CDR3 DNA: TGTGCCAGCAGTCGGGGGGGACAGGGACCCTACGAGCAGTACTTC. It specifies CASSRGGQGPYEQYF.

This chain links TRBV5-1 with TRBJ2-3; perhaps TRBD2 as D (5 bases). The CDR3 has 16 residues. V was pared by 4 bases and J by 0 bases, with 15 bases between. CDR1 and CDR2 (germline): SGHRS, YFSETQ. DNA of the CDR3: TGCGCCAGCAGCGCCCAAGGAGCGGTAAGCACAGATACGCAGTATTTT. The encoded protein is CASSAQGAVSTDTQYF.